This section outlines one T cell receptor (beta chain) sequence together with its context. As yet, its antigen is unknown. The data originate from a study of a mutant IDH1 vaccine in newly diagnosed glioma. In the study overall: In some groups vaccination began 4-6 weeks post-radiotherapy; others received it with temozolomide. General study points: The study observed vaccine-induced immune responses in 85% to 95% of patients.

Documented time point: week 35, safety follow-up. Every single dose of the vaccine, 300 ug of mutant IDH1 20-mer peptide, came with topical imiquimod. CDR1 and CDR2 (germline): SGHNT, YYREEE (reference sequence). The J segment lost 2 bases and the V segment lost 2 bases, leaving 7 bases of the junction unmatched. The CDR3 is made up of 15 amino acids. Sequencing used immunoSEQ multiplex PCR; TCRdb keeps in-frame clones, though not all of them. The sample lists some 71,000 clones, roughly 86% occurring once. The rearrangement links TRBV5-4 to TRBJ2-7, with 7 positions matching TRBD1. The sequence derives from a man aged 25-45 years with glioma. This sample comprised PBMCs, obtained from a glioma patient whose treatment included an IDH1 peptide vaccine. CDR3 protein: CASSLAGTDAYEQYF. CDR3 DNA: TGTGCCAGCAGCTTAGCCGGGACAGACGCCTACGAGCAGTACTTC.